Each of the 8 T cell receptor beta chains below was sequenced from the same sample in a study of T cell changes during pregnancy in multiple sclerosis. Some clones are missing from TCRdb's copy, which holds only in-frame ones; the method was immunoSEQ multiplex PCR. The repertoire has more than 80,000 clones, about 90% of them found once; the top ten carry roughly 1.5%. The input for sequencing was peripheral blood, taken before pregnancy. The origin of the receptors is a female donor with multiple sclerosis, enrolled in a pregnancy study.

As DNA, the CDR3 is TGTGCCAGCAGTGTCGGGACACACCCTGGAAACACCATATATTTT. It translates to CASSVGTHPGNTIYF. The V gene is TRBV27, the J gene TRBJ1-3; possible D gene TRBD1, 6 bases. This CDR3 is built from 15 residues. Trimming took off 5 bases at V and 2 bases at J, with 13 bases between the two ends. Germline V gene data show CDR1 as MNHEY and CDR2 as SMNVEV (reference sequence).

This chain joins TRBV7-8 and TRBJ2-1, with TRBD2 matching over 9 bases. CDR3 length equals 14 residues. Germline loops: CDR1 SGHVS, CDR2 FQNEAQ. V trimming: 5 bases; J trimming: 8 bases; junction bases outside the gene matches: 7. The CDR3 region is CASSPIAGDDEQFF. CDR3 sequence (DNA): TGTGCCAGCAGCCCCATAGCGGGAGACGATGAGCAGTTCTTC.

The table lists this clone with a few counts. This chain connects TRBV6-1 to TRBJ1-5, with D unresolved. The germline V gene encodes CDR1 MNHNS and CDR2 SASEGT. V shed 7 bases and J shed 0 bases, with 7 bases lying between them. This CDR3 is built from 13 residues. For the CDR3, the DNA is TGTGCCAGCACGGAGTTTAGCAATCAGCCCCAGCATTTT. Its protein product is CASTEFSNQPQHF.

This chain connects TRBV10-3 to TRBJ2-2; 7 bases fit TRBD1. The CDR3 contains 15 residues. Looked up from germline, CDR1 is ENHRY and CDR2 is SYGVKD. Trimming took 2 bases from V and 6 from J; bases not matched to a gene: 6. The CDR3 spells CAISETNRGAGELFF. As DNA, the CDR3 is TGTGCCATCAGTGAGACAAACAGGGGAGCCGGGGAGCTGTTTTTT.

This chain connects TRBV6-5 to TRBJ1-1, with unresolved D. CDR3 length equals 15 residues. CDR1 is MNHEY, CDR2 SVGAGI, per germline. Deletions cut 2 bases from V and 6 bases from J, with 16 bases between. The CDR3 DNA reads TGTGCCAGCAGTTACGGAAGACTGCAGCAATCTGAAGCTTTCTTT. This translates into CASSYGRLQQSEAFF.

This clone was counted a single time. This sequence joins TRBV4-1 and TRBJ2-1; no clear D gene. Germline CDR1 and CDR2: MGHRA and YSYEKL. The CDR3 has 15 amino acids. Trimming removed 4 bases from V and 5 bases from J, with 15 bases in between. The CDR3 region has the DNA TGCGCCAGCAGCCGCGCAAACTCCCTAAACAATGAGCAGTTCTTC. This codes for CASSRANSLNNEQFF.

The gene calls are TRBV5-6 and TRBJ2-4; weak D call: TRBD1 (5 bases). The length of the CDR3 is 13 residues. Trimming cost V 0 bases and J 10 bases, with 11 bases left between them. Germline CDR1 is SGHDT and CDR2 is YYEEEE. The CDR3 sequence: CASSLASGRIQYF. CDR3 sequence (DNA): TGTGCCAGCAGCTTGGCGTCAGGGCGAATTCAGTACTTC. The variable domain in full, with the rest retrieved from reference TRBV5-6 and TRBJ2-4, is DAGVTQSPTHLIKTRGQQVTLRCSPKSGHDTVSWYQQALGQGPQFIFQYYEEEERQRGNFPDRFSGHQFPNYSSELNVNALLLGDSALYLCASSLASGRIQYFGAGTRLSVL.

This chain links TRBV30 with TRBJ1-3, with no clear D. V was shortened by 0 bases and J by 4 bases, with 10 bases between the two germline ends. Germline values: CDR1 GTSNPN, CDR2 SVGIG (reference sequence). The CDR3 is 14 amino acids. The CDR3 reads CAWSVTGAGNTIYF. In nucleotides, the CDR3 is TGTGCCTGGAGTGTGACGGGTGCCGGAAACACCATATATTTT.